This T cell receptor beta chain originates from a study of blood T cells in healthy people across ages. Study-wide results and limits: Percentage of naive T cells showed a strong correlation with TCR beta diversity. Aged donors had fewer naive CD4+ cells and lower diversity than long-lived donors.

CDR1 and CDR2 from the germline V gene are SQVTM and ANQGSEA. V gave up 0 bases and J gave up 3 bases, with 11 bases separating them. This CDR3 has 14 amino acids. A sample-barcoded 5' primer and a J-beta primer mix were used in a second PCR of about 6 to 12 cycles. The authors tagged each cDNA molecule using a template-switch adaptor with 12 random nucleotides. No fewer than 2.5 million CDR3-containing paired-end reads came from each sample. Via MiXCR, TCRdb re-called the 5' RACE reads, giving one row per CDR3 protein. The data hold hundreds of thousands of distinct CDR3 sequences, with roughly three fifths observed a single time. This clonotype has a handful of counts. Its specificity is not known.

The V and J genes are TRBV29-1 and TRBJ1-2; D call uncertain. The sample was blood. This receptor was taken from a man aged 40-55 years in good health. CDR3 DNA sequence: TGCAGCGTTGAAGATGTCGACGGACACTATGGCTACACCTTC. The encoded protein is CSVEDVDGHYGYTF. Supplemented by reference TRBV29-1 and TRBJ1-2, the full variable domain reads SAVISQKPSRDICQRGTSLTIQCQVDSQVTMMFWYRQQPGQSLTLIATANQGSEATYESGFVIDKFPISRPNLTFSTLTVSNMSPEDSSIYLCSVEDVDGHYGYTFGSGTRLTVV.